The clone carrying this T cell receptor beta chain was seen just once. This entry comes from a study of blood T cell repertoires in COVID-19. For the study at large: T cells, B-cell-depleted T cells, or PBMCs supplied cDNA or gDNA.

Per the original methods: It was from reference gene primer amplification that nucleated cell counts were estimated. Data came from immunoSEQ multiplex PCR; TCRdb stores just in-frame clones and leaves some out. V and J calls and clone size are given by that table; D and trimming were obtained from the DNA. Here the sample spans over 250,000 clones, 65% to 90% being singletons. The junction had 12 bases not matched to a gene; V was cut back by 8 bases and J by 1 base. CDR3 length: 16 residues. Germline CDR1 is SQVTM and CDR2 is ANQGSEA. The sequencing input was peripheral blood. The gene calls are TRBV29-1 and TRBJ2-1, with 9 bases matching TRBD2. The TCR was taken from a human donor in a cohort sampled during active COVID-19. The CDR3 here is CSLRLGLADSYNEQFF. CDR3 DNA: TGCAGCTTACGATTGGGACTAGCAGATTCCTACAATGAGCAGTTCTTC.